The following is a TCR beta chain sequence with its context. Germline values: CDR1 LGHDT, CDR2 YNNKEL (reference sequence). V lost 1 base and J lost 3; bases outside the gene matches: 2. CDR3 size: 15 residues. These data originate in a study of blood T cell repertoires in COVID-19. Sequencing was performed with immunoSEQ multiplex PCR; in TCRdb, only in-frame clones are kept and a portion is missing. The data contain 400,000 to 550,000 clones, 75% to 90% of them singletons. This sequence was found in a young woman with acute or convalescent COVID-19. V is TRBV3-1 (or the pseudogene TRBV3-2) and J is TRBJ1-5, with 8 bases identical to TRBD1. The material sequenced was peripheral blood. In DNA, the CDR3 is TGTGCCAGCAGCCAAGCGGACAGGGCCAATCAGCCCCAGCATTTT. Its translation is CASSQADRANQPQHF.